This T cell receptor beta chain is drawn from a study of T cells in Graves' hyperthyroidism and ophthalmopathy. This CDR3 is built from 14 residues. The V and J ends lost 6 bases and 10 bases, in that order; junction bases with no gene match: 13. Germline assignment: CDR1 MGHRA and CDR2 YSYEKL. Amplified TCR beta CDR3 regions came from RNA transcripts. The TCR CDR3 first-round RT-PCR relied on the HTBI primer set. TCRdb re-called the multiplex PCR reads with MiXCR, one entry per CDR3 protein. In the table there are about 98,000 distinct CDR3 sequences, 35% to 50% of which are singletons. This clonotype was seen at least ten times.

The sequence was collected from a woman under 40 with Graves' hyperthyroidism. The sequenced sample was peripheral blood or thyroid tissue (not recorded which). The chain has TRBV4-1 and TRBJ1-2, with TRBD1 matching over 8 bases. CDR3 residues: CASSRMTEQGDYTF. The CDR3 nucleotides are TGCGCCAGCAGTCGAATGACAGAACAGGGGGACTACACCTTC.